This TCR beta chain is drawn from a study of cytomegalovirus exposure and HLA in healthy donors. General observations from the study: One variant, a missense change in DCLRE1C, was linked in a later analysis to TCR beta V- and J-gene trimming.

CDR1 and CDR2 (germline): SEHNR, FQNEAQ (reference sequence). V trimming: 5 bases; J trimming: 4 bases; junction bases outside the gene matches: 9. The CDR3 contains 16 residues. This clone has a single count. The antigen is unknown. With 60 Vbeta and 13 Jbeta primers, the PCR was carried out. Using immunoSEQ multiplex PCR, the repertoire was profiled, and TCRdb retains in-frame clones only, with some absent. Here the sample spans about 130,000 clones, around 83% being singletons. The chain has TRBV7-9 and TRBJ2-3, with TRBD1 matching 10 bases. The sequence derives from a man between 50 and 59 years old in good health and CMV-seronegative. Material: PBMCs. The CDR3 coding sequence is TGTGCCAGCAGCCCACAGACAGGGGGCTCCCCAGATACGCAGTATTTT. This gives the protein CASSPQTGGSPDTQYF.